This TCR beta chain appears in the sequencing data of a study of blood T cell repertoires in COVID-19. Study-level information: Collection of acute and convalescent COVID-19 samples took place in the United States, Italy and Spain. In each case, the material was cDNA or gDNA derived from T cells, B-cell-depleted T cells, or PBMCs.

Original processing methods: Estimates of nucleated cell counts were drawn from the amplification of reference gene primers. The method was immunoSEQ multiplex PCR; TCRdb's version includes in-frame clones alone and lacks a portion of them. V and J calls and clone size are as listed in that table; D and trimming were resolved from the DNA. Here the sample spans some 70,000 clones, roughly 83% being singletons. Losses at the gene ends were 3 bases for V and 0 bases for J; bases not matched to a gene: 9. This CDR3 is built from 17 residues. From germline, CDR1 is LNHDA and CDR2 SQIVND (reference sequence).

The clonotype was recovered from a man at least 80 years old with acute or convalescent COVID-19. The V and J genes are TRBV19 and TRBJ2-7; 9 bases align to TRBD2. The sequenced sample consisted of peripheral blood. The DNA for the CDR3 is TGTGCCAGTAGTATGCGGGGGGGAAGGGGACCCTCCTACGAGCAGTACTTC. Translation: CASSMRGGRGPSYEQYF.